Presented here are 30 T cell receptor beta chains from one specimen sequenced in a study of T cells in Graves' hyperthyroidism and ophthalmopathy. Researchers amplified the TCR beta CDR3 regions from RNA transcripts. A set of HTBI primers served as the primers for a first-round RT-PCR of the TCR CDR3. MiXCR, run by TCRdb on the multiplex PCR reads, gives a single entry per CDR3 protein. Counted here are fewer than 900,000 distinct CDR3 sequences, about 17% occurring once; the ten biggest clones make up about a sixth. Specimen: blood. These receptor sequences come from a woman in her 50s with Graves' hyperthyroidism that later progressed to Graves' ophthalmopathy.

This clonotype was counted a few times. The rearrangement uses TRBV12-3 or TRBV12-4 and TRBJ1-2; D is ambiguous. V gave up 6 bases and J gave up 4 bases, with 15 bases separating them. The CDR3 contains 14 residues. The DNA for the CDR3 is TGTGCCAGCAGGGATTTTCGGGGTAGCTATGGCTACACCTTC. Residues: CASRDFRGSYGYTF.

At least ten counts were recorded for this clonotype. The chain uses TRBV5-1 and TRBJ1-2; D is unclear. V was trimmed by 2 bases and J by 0 bases, leaving 11 bases between them. CDR1 is SGHRS, CDR2 YFSETQ, per germline. This CDR3 has 15 residues. The CDR3, as DNA: TGCGCCAGCAGCTTTACGACGGAACCTAACTATGGCTACACCTTC. Translated: CASSFTTEPNYGYTF.

In this sample, this clonotype turned up a few times. The chain combines TRBV24-1 with TRBJ2-2; TRBD1 might be the D (6 bases). Trimming took 5 bases from V and 9 from J, leaving 18 bases between them. The CDR3 loop spans 15 amino acids. Germline V gene lookup returns CDR1 KGHDR and CDR2 SFDVKD. The CDR3 region is CATSVTDRRSRELFF. In DNA, the CDR3 is TGTGCCACCAGTGTCACCGACAGGCGATCCAGGGAGCTGTTTTTT.

This clonotype was counted at least ten times. The chain joins TRBV11-1 to TRBJ1-1; 8 nucleotides align to TRBD1. From germline, CDR1 is SGHAT and CDR2 FQDESV (reference sequence). CDR3 length equals 13 residues. Trimming removed 4 bases from V and 5 bases from J; junction bases left unmatched: 3. The CDR3, as DNA: TGTGCCAGCAGCTCGGACAGGGTTACTGAAGCTTTCTTT. Translated, it gives CASSSDRVTEAFF.

There are many counts of this clonotype. CDR3 DNA sequence: TGTGCCAGCAGTTACCGGGGAGGGAAAACTGAAGCTTTCTTT. Protein product: CASSYRGGKTEAFF. The V call is TRBV6-5, the J call TRBJ1-1; D call uncertain. Germline V CDR1 and CDR2: MNHEY, SVGAGI. The CDR3 consists of 14 residues. V lost 2 bases to trimming and J lost 5 bases, with 12 bases between them.

There are a few counts of this clonotype. The chain carries TRBV27 and TRBJ2-7, with 8 nucleotides matching TRBD1. Trimming cost V 2 bases and J 0 bases; bases outside gene matches: 6. This CDR3 is 16 amino acids long. Germline V gives CDR1 MNHEY, CDR2 SMNVEV (reference sequence). This CDR3 is CASSLVTGVGSYEQYF. CDR3 nucleotide sequence: TGTGCCAGCAGTTTAGTGACAGGGGTGGGCTCCTACGAGCAGTACTTC.

The rearrangement joins TRBV7-2 to TRBJ1-1; TRBD1 matches 8 bases. This CDR3 contains 17 residues. V dropped 5 bases and J dropped 2; count of bases not matched to a gene: 13. The V gene's germline CDR1 is SGHTA and CDR2 FQGNSA. The DNA of the CDR3 is TGTGCCAGCAGCGGATTCCCCAGACAGGGGCTTAACACTGAAGCTTTCTTT. This translates into CASSGFPRQGLNTEAFF.

At least ten counts were recorded for this clonotype. V is TRBV11-1 and J is TRBJ1-1, with D uncertain. This CDR3 has 12 residues. The V end lost 8 bases, the J end lost 2 bases, and 9 bases lay between the germline ends. CDR1 is SGHAT, CDR2 FQDESV, per germline (reference sequence). Written as DNA, the CDR3 is TGTGCCAGCTCCGCCCGAAACACTGAAGCTTTCTTT. Protein sequence: CASSARNTEAFF.

This clonotype was seen ten or more times. The rearrangement uses TRBV20-1 and TRBJ2-7, with D perhaps TRBD2 (5 bases). Germline lookup yields CDR1 DFQATT and CDR2 SNEGSKA (reference sequence). Trimming took 0 bases from V and 2 from J, leaving 11 bases between them. This CDR3 is 14 amino acids long. The CDR3 protein is CSARDGGLAYEQYF. For the CDR3, the DNA is TGCAGTGCTAGAGATGGCGGGTTAGCCTACGAGCAGTACTTC.

This clonotype showed up just a few times. The V gene is TRBV11-2, the J gene TRBJ1-3; TRBD1 is a possible D gene (5 bases). V lost 5 bases to trimming and J lost 2 bases, with 13 bases between them. Germline lookup yields CDR1 SGHAT and CDR2 FQNNGV. This CDR3 region has 15 residues. DNA of the CDR3: TGTGCCAGCAGCGCCAGGGAAAAAACTGGAAACACCATATATTTT. Encoded protein: CASSAREKTGNTIYF. The full variable domain, with the rest looked up from reference TRBV11-2 and TRBJ1-3, is EAGVAQSPRYKIIEKRQSVAFWCNPISGHATLYWYQQILGQGPKLLIQFQNNGVVDDSQLPKDRFSAERLKGVDSTLKIQPAKLEDSAVYLCASSAREKTGNTIYFGEGSWLTVV.

This clonotype has a handful of counts. The rearrangement links TRBV6-1 to TRBJ1-2, with a possible D match to TRBD1 (5 bases). Germline V gene data show CDR1 as MNHNS and CDR2 as SASEGT. The CDR3 has 14 residues. Deletions cut 1 base from V and 7 bases from J, with 13 bases between. CDR3 in amino acids: CASSEVTGVSGYTF. The CDR3 coding sequence is TGTGCCAGCAGTGAAGTTACGGGGGTCAGTGGCTACACCTTC.

This clonotype was seen a few times. The rearrangement joins TRBV20-1 to TRBJ1-5, with a weak D call TRBD1 (6 bases). The CDR3 length is 15 residues. Trimming removed 0 bases at V and 2 bases at J, with 11 bases between. Germline V gene sequence: CDR1 DFQATT, CDR2 SNEGSKA (reference sequence). DNA for the CDR3: TGCAGTGCTAGAGATGTACAGGGAGGCAATCAGCCCCAGCATTTT. Its protein is CSARDVQGGNQPQHF.

This clonotype showed up many times. The chain uses TRBV11-2 and TRBJ2-1; D gene uncertain. Trimming stripped 1 base from V and 8 bases from J, with 6 bases between. Germline CDR1 reads SGHAT; CDR2 reads FQNNGV. The CDR3 is made up of 12 amino acids. CDR3: CASSLVGDEQFF. The CDR3 DNA sequence: TGTGCCAGCAGCTTAGTCGGCGATGAGCAGTTCTTC. The whole variable domain, remainder taken from reference TRBV11-2 and TRBJ2-1, is EAGVAQSPRYKIIEKRQSVAFWCNPISGHATLYWYQQILGQGPKLLIQFQNNGVVDDSQLPKDRFSAERLKGVDSTLKIQPAKLEDSAVYLCASSLVGDEQFFGPGTRLTVL.

This chain connects TRBV2 to TRBJ2-5; D unresolved. Trimming pared 0 bases from V and 14 bases from J, leaving 13 bases between. Germline V gene lookup returns CDR1 SNHLY and CDR2 FYNNEI. There are 12 residues in the CDR3. The chain's CDR3 is CASSEAPAHLYF. CDR3 DNA sequence: TGTGCCAGCAGTGAAGCGCCGGCTCATCTTTACTTC.

The chain joins TRBV27 to TRBJ2-2; D is ambiguous. Trimming removed 5 bases at V and 7 bases at J, with 14 bases between. Germline CDR1 and CDR2: MNHEY and SMNVEV (reference sequence). This CDR3 has 14 amino acids. CDR3 loop: CASSKLPWGGELFF. The CDR3 nucleotides are TGTGCCAGCAGTAAACTCCCCTGGGGCGGGGAGCTGTTTTTT.

This clonotype appeared a few times. The chain employs TRBV12-3 or TRBV12-4 and TRBJ2-5, with D perhaps matching TRBD1 (6 bases). The CDR3 runs 13 residues. CDR3 DNA: TGTGTCACCCAACAGGGAAACCAAGAGACCCAGTACTTC. Encoded protein: CVTQQGNQETQYF.

The J gene is TRBJ1-2, the V gene TRBV6-1, with D maybe TRBD1 (5 bases). The CDR3 has 12 residues. Deletions cut 6 bases from V and 11 bases from J, with 16 bases between. CDR1 and CDR2 (germline): MNHNS, SASEGT. CDR3 sequence reads: CASRPAGHKYTF. CDR3 sequence (DNA): TGTGCCAGCAGACCCGCCGGACACAAGTACACCTTC.

This clonotype turned up a few times. Written as DNA, the CDR3 is TGTGCCAGCAGTTTATCGTGGGACAGGGAGCTGTTTTTT. Its translation is CASSLSWDRELFF. The V and J genes are TRBV13 and TRBJ2-2, with D tentatively TRBD1 (6 bases). The CDR3 has 13 amino acids. V was shortened by 6 bases and J by 9 bases, with 14 bases between the two germline ends. Germline assignment: CDR1 PRHDT and CDR2 FYEKMQ (reference sequence).

The J gene is TRBJ1-6, the V gene TRBV7-9, with no clear D. Germline V gene lookup returns CDR1 SEHNR and CDR2 FQNEAQ (reference sequence). The CDR3 spans 16 residues. Trimming cost V 1 base and J 3 bases, with 10 bases left between them. The CDR3 is CASSLVYGYYNSPLHF. In DNA, the CDR3 is TGTGCCAGCAGCTTAGTTTACGGTTACTATAATTCACCCCTCCACTTT.

This clonotype was recorded many times. The chain carries TRBV13 and TRBJ2-7; 10 bases map to TRBD2. Germline V gene data show CDR1 as PRHDT and CDR2 as FYEKMQ (reference sequence). The CDR3 extends over 16 amino acids. V gave up 1 base and J gave up 3 bases; unmatched junction bases: 6. The CDR3 here is CASSLESSGGFYEQYF. The CDR3 DNA is TGTGCCAGCAGCTTAGAATCTAGCGGGGGCTTCTACGAGCAGTACTTC.

This clonotype was observed at least ten times. The chain uses TRBV7-2 and TRBJ1-2; D gene ambiguous. CDR1 and CDR2 (germline): SGHTA, FQGNSA. V lost 2 bases and J lost 4, with 11 bases in between. This CDR3 spans 14 amino acids. The CDR3, as DNA: TGTGCCAGCAGCTTAATAGGCTATACCTATGGCTACACCTTC. The encoded protein is CASSLIGYTYGYTF.

The sample holds many counts of this clonotype. The chain couples TRBV6-1 to TRBJ1-2; D is perhaps TRBD1 (5 bases). The CDR3 consists of 14 residues. Germline V gene data show CDR1 as MNHNS and CDR2 as SASEGT. V was shortened by 4 bases and J by 7 bases, with 16 bases between the two germline ends. The CDR3 DNA sequence: TGTGCCAGCAGTGCCCACAAGCGAGGGGTTGGCTACACCTTC. This gives the protein CASSAHKRGVGYTF.

This clonotype was counted many times. V gene TRBV7-9 combines with J gene TRBJ1-2, with unresolved D. The germline V gene encodes CDR1 SEHNR and CDR2 FQNEAQ (reference sequence). Deletions cut 0 bases from V and 8 bases from J, with 13 bases between. The CDR3 totals 14 residues. The CDR3 loop reads CASSLAGATKGYTF. In DNA, the CDR3 is TGTGCCAGCAGCTTAGCGGGCGCAACTAAGGGCTACACCTTC.

This clonotype was counted only a few times. The gene calls are TRBV3-1 and TRBJ1-4, with a possible D match to TRBD1 (6 bases). The CDR3 loop spans 18 amino acids. Trimming pared 6 bases from V and 2 bases from J, leaving 22 bases between. Germline CDR1 is LGHDT and CDR2 is YNNKEL (reference sequence). The chain's CDR3 is CASSRMNLQGYTNEKLFF. The CDR3 bases are TGTGCCAGCAGTCGAATGAATCTACAGGGCTATACTAATGAAAAACTGTTTTTT.

Turning to this clonotype: One junction end does not reproduce the germline sequence, and a read error may be involved. The chain recombines TRBV29-1 with TRBJ1-1, with D perhaps TRBD1 (6 bases). The CDR3 has 12 residues. Germline V gene lookup returns CDR1 SQVTM and CDR2 ANQGSEA. The chain's CDR3 is CSGSEGGTGAFF. The CDR3 DNA is TGCAGCGGATCAGAGGGGGGGACTGGAGCTTTCTTT.

This chain joins TRBV6-2 or TRBV6-3 and TRBJ2-2; no reliable D call. Germline CDR1 reads MNHEY; CDR2 reads SVGEGT. The CDR3 has 15 residues. V lost 5 bases, J lost 7 bases, and 17 bases lay in between. CDR3: CASSPEGPLGGELFF. The DNA for the CDR3 is TGTGCCAGCAGTCCCGAAGGGCCCTTGGGCGGGGAGCTGTTTTTT.

This clonotype was detected once. A single base separates this from a much larger clone, so it may be a read error. The V gene is TRBV27, the J gene TRBJ1-1, with 9 nucleotides matching TRBD1. The length of the CDR3 is 15 residues. The germline V gene encodes CDR1 MNHEY and CDR2 SMNVEV (reference sequence). The junction had 6 bases not matched to a gene; V was cut back by 6 bases and J by 1 base. CDR3 loop: CASSTGTGKNTEAFF. In DNA, the CDR3 is TGTGCCAGCAGCACCGGGACAGGGAAGAACACTGAAGCTTTCTTT.

J is TRBJ2-1 and V is TRBV20-1, with 7 bases that match TRBD1. In germline, CDR1 is DFQATT, CDR2 SNEGSKA (reference sequence). The CDR3 consists of 11 residues. V shed 5 bases and J 5 bases; nucleotides not matched to a gene: 0. The CDR3 DNA is TGCAGTGCTGGGACAGACAATGAGCAGTTCTTC. Translated: CSAGTDNEQFF.

This clonotype occurred once. This sequence may be a read error, since a much larger clone differs from it by one base. The gene calls are TRBV3-1 and TRBJ1-2; D is ambiguous. Germline-derived CDR1 and CDR2 are LGHDT and YNNKEL (reference sequence). The CDR3 has 14 amino acids. Trimming left V 1 base short and J 6 bases short, with 12 bases between. The CDR3 region has the DNA TGTGCCAGCAGCCAAGCATCTCACAACAATGGCTACACCTTC. Translated: CASSQASHNNGYTF.

This clonotype was picked up many times. The rearrangement joins TRBV20-1 to TRBJ2-1; D is undetermined. Deletions cut 3 bases from V and 0 bases from J, with 9 bases between. This CDR3 has 14 residues. Germline CDR1 and CDR2: DFQATT and SNEGSKA (reference sequence). The CDR3 bases are TGCAGTGCTAGCCGGACGGTCTCCTACAATGAGCAGTTCTTC. Protein product: CSASRTVSYNEQFF.